Following are 3 T cell receptor beta chains from one sample sequenced in a study of CD8 T cells in ankylosing spondylitis. One entry per CDR3 protein, called by TCRdb with MiXCR from the 5' RACE reads. The top ten hold 2.8% of the sample, which has tens of thousands of distinct CDR3 sequences, 2.5% to 3.5% seen once. What was sequenced was blood, either unsorted or a sorted T cell fraction (not recorded which). The receptors were gathered from a male donor with ankylosing spondylitis or in good health (not recorded which).

There are many counts of this clonotype. This chain connects TRBV9 to TRBJ1-4; no definite D call. Between the trimmed V and J ends, which lost 4 bases and 6 bases, there was a span of 10 bases. This CDR3 has 13 residues. Germline CDR1 and CDR2: SGDLS and YYNGEE. The DNA for the CDR3 is TGTGCCAGCAGCTCCAGGCCGTATGAAAAACTGTTTTTT. Translating it yields CASSSRPYEKLFF. Looking up the rest from reference TRBV9 and TRBJ1-4 gives the full variable domain: DSGVTQTPKHLITATGQRVTLRCSPRSGDLSVYWYQQSLDQGLQFLIQYYNGEERAKGNILERFSAQQFPDLHSELNLSSLELGDSALYFCASSSRPYEKLFFGSGTQLSVL.

The table lists this clonotype with many counts. The chain joins TRBV9 to TRBJ2-3; D not certain. With 3 bases removed from V and 5 bases from J, the gap between germline ends came to 13 bases. The CDR3 consists of 14 residues. The germline V gene has CDR1 SGDLS and CDR2 YYNGEE. The DNA for the CDR3 is TGTGCCAGCAGCGCACACACCCTGGGAGATACGCAGTATTTT. Protein: CASSAHTLGDTQYF.

In its sample, this clonotype was seen many times. The CDR3 sequence is CASSVGGGAPANTGELFF. The CDR3 nucleotides read TGTGCCAGCAGCGTAGGGGGGGGCGCCCCCGCGAACACCGGGGAGCTGTTTTTT. The genes are TRBV9 and TRBJ2-2; D possibly corresponds to TRBD2 (7 bases). The CDR3 is made up of 18 amino acids. CDR1 and CDR2 from the germline V gene are SGDLS and YYNGEE. Trimming left V 0 bases short and J 0 bases short, with 15 bases between.